A selection of T cell receptor beta chains follows, all from one sample in a study of blood T cells in healthy people across ages. TCRdb independently ran MiXCR on the 5' RACE reads; one entry per CDR3 protein. Seen here are fewer than 1,000,000 distinct CDR3 sequences, 35% to 50% observed once, and the top ten hold approximately 18%. The specimen was blood. These receptors all come from a man older than 75 in good health. Both conserved end residues are part of each CDR3. The order of the fields is clone size, V gene, J gene, D gene, CDR3 DNA, CDR3 protein. D genes are given only for firm matches. Only part of the rows carry a size: once, few, many, or a class if the clone is expanded.

>NA|TRBV20-1|TRBJ1-5|TRBD1
TGCAGTGCTAGAGTTTCAGGGGGACTTCAGCCCCAGCATTTT
CSARVSGGLQPQHF
>NA|TRBV20-1|TRBJ2-3|TRBD2
TGCAGTGCTAGTCCCCCACCGAGCGGGGCCATCCCGGATGCGCAGTATTTT
CSASPPPSGAIPDAQYF
>NA|TRBV7-9|TRBJ2-1|NA
TGTGCCAGCAGCCGTCTTAGACCTTCCGAGCAGTTCTTC
CASSRLRPSEQFF
>NA|TRBV7-2|TRBJ1-2|NA
TGTGCCAGCAGCCCGACAGACGGTTCATATGGCTACACCTTC
CASSPTDGSYGYTF
>few|TRBV7-9|TRBJ1-4|NA
TGTGCCAGCAGCTCGGGTGAAACTAATGAAAAACTGTTTTTT
CASSSGETNEKLFF
>NA|TRBV28|TRBJ1-2|NA
TGTGCCAGCCTCGCCCTGGCGGATGGCTACACCTTC
CASLALADGYTF
>NA|TRBV6-2/TRBV6-3|TRBJ1-1|NA
TGTGCCAGCAGTTACTCTGCAGGAATGAACACTGAAGCTTTCTTT
CASSYSAGMNTEAFF
>NA|TRBV15|TRBJ2-5|NA
TGTGCCACCAGCGTCCCGGGACGGGTAGCTCAAGAGACCCAGTACTTC
CATSVPGRVAQETQYF
>few|TRBV20-1|TRBJ2-7|TRBD2
TGCAGTGCGAGCCCGCCTAGCGGGGGTACCTACGAGCAGTACTTC
CSASPPSGGTYEQYF
>few|TRBV3-1|TRBJ2-7|NA
TGTGCCAGCAGCCAGAAGGGAGAAGGGGTATACGAGCAGTACTTC
CASSQKGEGVYEQYF
>NA|TRBV7-8|TRBJ2-7|TRBD2
TGTGCCAGCAGCAACGGGAGGGCCTCCTACAATGAGCAGTACTTC
CASSNGRASYNEQYF
>NA|TRBV20-1|TRBJ2-7|TRBD2
TGCAGTGCTAGAGATCCGGGACTAGCGAACCACGAGCAGTACTTC
CSARDPGLANHEQYF
>few|TRBV24-1|TRBJ2-1|TRBD2
TGTGCCACCAGTGATGAGACCATTAGCGGGAGCCTCTACAATGAGCAGTTCTTC
CATSDETISGSLYNEQFF
>NA|TRBV5-5|TRBJ2-2|TRBD2
TGTGCCAGCAGCTTTCTAGCGGACACCGGGGAGCTGTTTTTT
CASSFLADTGELFF
>NA|TRBV20-1|TRBJ2-1|NA
TGCAGTGCGCAGCATGGAGGGACCTACGATGGGCAGTTCTTC
CSAQHGGTYDGQFF
>few|TRBV28|TRBJ2-6|NA
TGTGCCAGCAACACCCCGAGGTTCGGGGCCAACGTCCTGACTTTC
CASNTPRFGANVLTF
>few|TRBV29-1|TRBJ2-1|TRBD1
TGCAGCGTTGGTTCAGGGGGCTCCTACAATGAGCAGTTCTTC
CSVGSGGSYNEQFF
>few|TRBV12-3/TRBV12-4|TRBJ1-4|TRBD1
TGTGCCAGCAGAACAGCCGGGACAGGGGTGGAAAAACTGTTTTTT
CASRTAGTGVEKLFF
>few|TRBV6-1|TRBJ2-5|NA
TGTGCCAGCAGTCAGGACTACCAAGAGACCCAGTACTTC
CASSQDYQETQYF
>once|TRBV28|TRBJ2-1|NA
TGTGCCAGCAGTTCCCCAGGCTACAGCTCCTACAATGAGCAGTTCTTC
CASSSPGYSSYNEQFF
>once|TRBV6-4|TRBJ2-4|NA
TGTGCCAGCACCATCGTTGGGATAGCCAAAAACATTCAGTACTTC
CASTIVGIAKNIQYF
>few|TRBV29-1|TRBJ1-1|NA
TGCAGCGTTGAAATTGGGACGGTGAACACTGAAGCTTTCTTT
CSVEIGTVNTEAFF
>NA|TRBV20-1|TRBJ1-5|NA
TGCAGTGCGAACCCGGGAATCACTAATCAGCCCCAGCATTTT
CSANPGITNQPQHF
>few|TRBV28|TRBJ2-7|NA
TGTGCCAGCAGTTTAATAGGTCAGCTACGAGAGCAGTACTTC
CASSLIGQLREQYF